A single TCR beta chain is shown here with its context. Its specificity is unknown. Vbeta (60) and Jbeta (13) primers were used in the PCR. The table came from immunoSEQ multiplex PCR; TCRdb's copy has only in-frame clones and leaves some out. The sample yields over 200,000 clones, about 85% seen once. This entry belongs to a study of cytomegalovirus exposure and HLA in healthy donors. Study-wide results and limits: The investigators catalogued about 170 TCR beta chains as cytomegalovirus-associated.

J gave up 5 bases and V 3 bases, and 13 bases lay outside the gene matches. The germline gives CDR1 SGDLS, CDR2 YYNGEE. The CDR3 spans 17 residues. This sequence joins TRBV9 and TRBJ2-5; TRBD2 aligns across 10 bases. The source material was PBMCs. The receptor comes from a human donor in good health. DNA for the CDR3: TGTGCCAGCAGCGGCCTCTTGTCTAGCGGGAGCGGGGAGACCCAGTACTTC. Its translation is CASSGLLSSGSGETQYF.